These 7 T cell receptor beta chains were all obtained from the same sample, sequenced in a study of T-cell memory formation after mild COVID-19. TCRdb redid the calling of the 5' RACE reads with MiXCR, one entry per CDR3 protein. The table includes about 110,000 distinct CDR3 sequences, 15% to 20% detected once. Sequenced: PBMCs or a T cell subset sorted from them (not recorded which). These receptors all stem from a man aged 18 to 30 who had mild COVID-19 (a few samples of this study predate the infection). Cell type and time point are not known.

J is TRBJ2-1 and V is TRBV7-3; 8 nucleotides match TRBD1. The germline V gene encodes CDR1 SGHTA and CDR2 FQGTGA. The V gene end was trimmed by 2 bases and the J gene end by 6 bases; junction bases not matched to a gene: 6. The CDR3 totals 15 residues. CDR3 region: CASSLSRDRPNEQFF. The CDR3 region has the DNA TGTGCCAGCAGCTTATCCCGGGACAGGCCCAATGAGCAGTTCTTC.

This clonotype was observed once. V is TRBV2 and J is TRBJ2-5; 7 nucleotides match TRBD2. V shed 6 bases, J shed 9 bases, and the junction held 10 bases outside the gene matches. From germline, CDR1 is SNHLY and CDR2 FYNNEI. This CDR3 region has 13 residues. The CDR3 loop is CASSQGLGWAQYF. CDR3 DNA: TGTGCCAGCAGCCAAGGACTAGGCTGGGCCCAGTACTTC.

The CDR3 reads CASSPNRLNEKLFF. As DNA, the CDR3 is TGTGCCAGCAGCCCCAATCGTCTGAATGAAAAACTGTTTTTT. The chain employs TRBV3-1 and TRBJ1-4, with D uncertain. The CDR3 extends over 14 amino acids. Per the germline V gene, CDR1 is LGHDT and CDR2 is YNNKEL (reference sequence). Trimming removed 4 bases at V and 5 bases at J, with 11 bases between.

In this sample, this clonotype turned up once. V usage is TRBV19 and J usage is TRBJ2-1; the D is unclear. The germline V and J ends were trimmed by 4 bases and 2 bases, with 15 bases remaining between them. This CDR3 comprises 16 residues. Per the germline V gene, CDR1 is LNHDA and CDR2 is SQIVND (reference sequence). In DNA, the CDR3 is TGTGCCAGTAGTAGAATAATAACCGGGCCCTACAATGAGCAGTTCTTC. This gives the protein CASSRIITGPYNEQFF. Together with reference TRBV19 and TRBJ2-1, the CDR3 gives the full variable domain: DGGITQSPKYLFRKEGQNVTLSCEQNLNHDAMYWYRQDPGQGLRLIYYSQIVNDFQKGDIAEGYSVSREKKESFPLTVTSAQKNPTAFYLCASSRIITGPYNEQFFGPGTRLTVL.

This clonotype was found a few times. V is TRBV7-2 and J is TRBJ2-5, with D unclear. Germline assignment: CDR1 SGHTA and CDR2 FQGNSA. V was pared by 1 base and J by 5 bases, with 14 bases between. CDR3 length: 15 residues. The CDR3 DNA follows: TGTGCCAGCAGCTTAGGTGGGGTTGCGGCGGAGACCCAGTACTTC. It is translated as CASSLGGVAAETQYF.

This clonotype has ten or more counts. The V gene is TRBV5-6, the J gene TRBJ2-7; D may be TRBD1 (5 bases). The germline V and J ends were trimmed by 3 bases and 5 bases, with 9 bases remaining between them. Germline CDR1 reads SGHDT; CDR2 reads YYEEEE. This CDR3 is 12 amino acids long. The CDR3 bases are TGTGCCAGCAGCTACCAGGACAACGAGCAGTACTTC. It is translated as CASSYQDNEQYF.

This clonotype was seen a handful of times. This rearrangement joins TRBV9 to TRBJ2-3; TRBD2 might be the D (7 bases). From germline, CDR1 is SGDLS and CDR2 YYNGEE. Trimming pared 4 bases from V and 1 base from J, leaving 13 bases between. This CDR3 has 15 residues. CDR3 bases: TGTGCCAGCAGCCCCCGGCGGGGGCGCACAGATACGCAGTATTTT. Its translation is CASSPRRGRTDTQYF.